The TCR beta chain described here comes from a study of graft-versus-host responses after intestinal transplantation. Clones were sequenced by immunoSEQ multiplex PCR, and TCRdb holds only the in-frame ones, with some missing. Seen here are approximately 58,000 clones, around 91% observed once, and the top ten hold roughly 2.6%. This CDR3 is built from 15 residues. The V gene lost 7 bases and the J gene lost 0 bases, with 13 bases spanning the gap. In germline, CDR1 is LNHDA, CDR2 SQIVND (reference sequence). This receptor was identified in a human patient who received an intestinal transplant, so some T cells may come from the graft donor. The chain recombines TRBV19 with TRBJ1-5; no reliable D call. The sample in question was PBMCs, obtained roughly 120 days after intestinal transplantation. The CDR3 DNA is TGTGCCAGTATTCCTGGAGTGAATAGCAATCAGCCCCAGCATTTT. Translating gives CASIPGVNSNQPQHF.